The T cell receptor (beta chain) described here comes from a study of shared clonotypes between healthy human individuals. About the research overall: The plates for each donor numbered three CD4 naive, three CD4 memory, two CD8 naive and one CD8 memory. Study conclusions and caveats: Relative to their counterparts shared across all four donors, non-shared clonotypes exhibited diminished generation probabilities. Generally, naive subsets (rather than memory subsets) showed larger estimated richness.

Germline CDR1 MNHEY, CDR2 SMNVEV (reference sequence). Trimming took off 2 bases at V and 5 bases at J, with 10 bases between the two ends. This CDR3 spans 13 amino acids. TCRdb's table, derived via immunoSEQ multiplex PCR, lists solely in-frame clones and lacks some. The profile shows about 820,000 clones, about 91% of them singletons. This clone appeared once. Its target is unknown. Terminally differentiated effector memory CD45RA+ cells were excluded by CCR7 positive selection of CD45RO-negative cells. Material for sequencing was naive CD8+ T cells sorted from blood. The TCR sequence derives from a man younger than 40 in good health. V is TRBV27 and J is TRBJ2-7; D is possibly TRBD1 or TRBD2 (5 bases each). The CDR3, as DNA: TGTGCCAGCAGTTTAGGGGGTCCCAACGAGCAGTACTTC. Translated: CASSLGGPNEQYF.